There are a few counts of the clone carrying this T cell receptor (beta chain). Sequenced by immunoSEQ multiplex PCR; TCRdb stores in-frame clones only, minus some. Found here are about 97,000 clones, approximately 82% of them singletons; the top ten hold approximately 9.6%. These data come from a study of blood T cell repertoires in COVID-19. At the level of the study: Specimens from acute and convalescent COVID-19 originated in the United States, Italy and Spain.

From germline, CDR1 is GTSNPN and CDR2 SVGIG (reference sequence). This CDR3 spans 13 amino acids. Losses at the gene ends were 2 bases for V and 4 bases for J; bases not matched to a gene: 4. The chain recombines TRBV30 with TRBJ1-2; TRBD1 agrees at 7 bases. Sample: peripheral blood. The TCR originated in a man aged 55 to 69 with active or convalescent COVID-19. CDR3 in DNA: TGTGCCTGGAGTATAAGACAGGGCTATGGCTACACCTTC. This sequence encodes CAWSIRQGYGYTF.